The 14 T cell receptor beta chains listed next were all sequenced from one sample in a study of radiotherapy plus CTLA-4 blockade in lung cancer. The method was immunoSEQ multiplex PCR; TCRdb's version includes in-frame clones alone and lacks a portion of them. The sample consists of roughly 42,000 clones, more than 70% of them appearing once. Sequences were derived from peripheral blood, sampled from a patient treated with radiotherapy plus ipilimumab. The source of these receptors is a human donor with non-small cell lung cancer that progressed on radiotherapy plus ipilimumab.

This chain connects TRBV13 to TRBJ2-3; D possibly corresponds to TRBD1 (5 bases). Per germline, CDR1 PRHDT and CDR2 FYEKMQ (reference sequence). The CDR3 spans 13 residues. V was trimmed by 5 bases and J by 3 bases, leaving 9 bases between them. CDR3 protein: CASSQAGTDTQYF. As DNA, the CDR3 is TGTGCCAGCAGCCAAGCAGGGACAGATACGCAGTATTTT.

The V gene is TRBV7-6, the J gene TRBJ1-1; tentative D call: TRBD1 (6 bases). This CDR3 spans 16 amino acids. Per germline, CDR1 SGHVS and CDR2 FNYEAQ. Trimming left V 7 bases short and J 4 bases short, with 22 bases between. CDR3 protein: CASTPQPPGAGTEAFF. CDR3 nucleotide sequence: TGTGCCAGCACCCCCCAGCCCCCAGGGGCTGGCACTGAAGCTTTCTTT.

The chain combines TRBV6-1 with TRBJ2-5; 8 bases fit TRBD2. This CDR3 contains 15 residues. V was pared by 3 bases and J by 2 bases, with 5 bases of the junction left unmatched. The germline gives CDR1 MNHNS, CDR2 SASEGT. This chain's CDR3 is CASSDFSGAQETQYF. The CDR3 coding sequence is TGTGCCAGCAGTGATTTTAGCGGGGCTCAAGAGACCCAGTACTTC.

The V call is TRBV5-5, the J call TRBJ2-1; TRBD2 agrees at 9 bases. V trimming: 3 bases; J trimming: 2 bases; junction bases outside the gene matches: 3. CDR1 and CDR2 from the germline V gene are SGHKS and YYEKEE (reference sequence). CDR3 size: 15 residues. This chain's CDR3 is CASSWSGGTYNEQFF. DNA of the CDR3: TGTGCCAGCAGCTGGAGCGGGGGGACCTACAATGAGCAGTTCTTC.

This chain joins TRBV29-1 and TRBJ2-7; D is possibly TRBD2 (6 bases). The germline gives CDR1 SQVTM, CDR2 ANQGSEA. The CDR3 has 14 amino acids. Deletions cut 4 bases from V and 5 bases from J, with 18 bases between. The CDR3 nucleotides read TGCAGCGTTGCACGGGACTCCTCAGGGCACGAGCAGTACTTC. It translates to CSVARDSSGHEQYF.

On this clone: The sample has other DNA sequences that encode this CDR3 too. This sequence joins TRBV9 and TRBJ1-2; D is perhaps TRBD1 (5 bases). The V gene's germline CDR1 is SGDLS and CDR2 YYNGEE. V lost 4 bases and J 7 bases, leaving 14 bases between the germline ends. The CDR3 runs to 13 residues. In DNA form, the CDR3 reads TGTGCCAGCAGCCCTGAGACAGTGTCTGGCTACACCTTC. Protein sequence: CASSPETVSGYTF.

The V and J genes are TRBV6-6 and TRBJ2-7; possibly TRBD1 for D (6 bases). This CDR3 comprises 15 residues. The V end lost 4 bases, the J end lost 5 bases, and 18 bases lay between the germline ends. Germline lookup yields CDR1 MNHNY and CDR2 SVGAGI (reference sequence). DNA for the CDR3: TGTGCCAGCAGTTCCGGATCAGGGGAAGTCGACGAGCAGTACTTC. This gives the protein CASSSGSGEVDEQYF.

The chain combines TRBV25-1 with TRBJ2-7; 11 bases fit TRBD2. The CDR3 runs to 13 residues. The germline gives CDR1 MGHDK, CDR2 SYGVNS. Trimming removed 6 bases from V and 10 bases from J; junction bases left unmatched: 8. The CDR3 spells CASSGTSGGVQYF. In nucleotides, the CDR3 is TGTGCCAGCAGCGGGACTAGCGGAGGAGTTCAGTACTTC.

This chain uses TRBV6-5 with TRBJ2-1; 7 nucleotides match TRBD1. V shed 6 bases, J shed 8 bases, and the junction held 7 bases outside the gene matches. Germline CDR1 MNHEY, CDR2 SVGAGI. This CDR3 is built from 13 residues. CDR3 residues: CASRERQGHEQFF. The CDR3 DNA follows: TGTGCCAGCAGAGAGAGACAGGGCCATGAGCAGTTCTTC.

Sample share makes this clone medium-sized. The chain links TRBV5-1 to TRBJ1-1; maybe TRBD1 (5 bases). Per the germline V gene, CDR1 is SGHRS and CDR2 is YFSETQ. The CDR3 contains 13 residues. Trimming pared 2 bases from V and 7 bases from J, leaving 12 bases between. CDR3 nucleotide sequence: TGCGCCAGCAGCTTCCAGGGTATCGGTGAAGCTTTCTTT. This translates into CASSFQGIGEAFF.

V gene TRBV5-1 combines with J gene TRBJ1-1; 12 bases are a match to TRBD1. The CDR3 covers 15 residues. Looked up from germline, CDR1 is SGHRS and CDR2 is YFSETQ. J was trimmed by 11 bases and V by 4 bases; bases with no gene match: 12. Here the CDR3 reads CASSLEGQGAPGAFF. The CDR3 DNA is TGCGCCAGCAGCCTTGAGGGACAGGGGGCTCCGGGGGCTTTCTTT.

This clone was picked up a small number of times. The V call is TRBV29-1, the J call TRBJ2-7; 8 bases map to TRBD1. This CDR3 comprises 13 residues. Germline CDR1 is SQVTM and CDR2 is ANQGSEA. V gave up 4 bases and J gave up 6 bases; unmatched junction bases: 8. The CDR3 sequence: CSVAQGAPAEQYF. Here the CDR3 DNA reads TGCAGCGTTGCCCAGGGGGCTCCCGCCGAGCAGTACTTC.

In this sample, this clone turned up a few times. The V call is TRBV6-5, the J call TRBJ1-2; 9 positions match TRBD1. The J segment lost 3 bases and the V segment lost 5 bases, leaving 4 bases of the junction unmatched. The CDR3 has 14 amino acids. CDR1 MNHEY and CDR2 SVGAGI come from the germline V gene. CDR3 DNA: TGTGCCAGCAGTAAGAGGACAGGGGACTATGGCTACACCTTC. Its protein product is CASSKRTGDYGYTF.

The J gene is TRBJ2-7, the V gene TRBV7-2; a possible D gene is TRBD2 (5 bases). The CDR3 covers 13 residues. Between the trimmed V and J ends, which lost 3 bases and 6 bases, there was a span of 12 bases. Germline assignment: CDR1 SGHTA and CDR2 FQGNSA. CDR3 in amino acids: CASSFGELSEQYF. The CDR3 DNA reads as TGTGCCAGCAGCTTTGGGGAGTTAAGCGAGCAGTACTTC.